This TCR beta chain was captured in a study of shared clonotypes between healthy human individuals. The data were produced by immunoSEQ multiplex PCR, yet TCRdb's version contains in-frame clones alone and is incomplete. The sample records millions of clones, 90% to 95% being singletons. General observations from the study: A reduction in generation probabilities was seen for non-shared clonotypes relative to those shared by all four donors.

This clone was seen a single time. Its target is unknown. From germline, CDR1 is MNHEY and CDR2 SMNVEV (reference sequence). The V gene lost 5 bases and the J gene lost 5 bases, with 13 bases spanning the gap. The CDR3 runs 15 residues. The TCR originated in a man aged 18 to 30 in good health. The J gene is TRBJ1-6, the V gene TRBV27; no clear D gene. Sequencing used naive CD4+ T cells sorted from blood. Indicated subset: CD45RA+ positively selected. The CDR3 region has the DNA TGTGCCAGCAGTCCCGACGGGATAGATAATTCACCCCTCCACTTT. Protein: CASSPDGIDNSPLHF.